The clone carrying this T cell receptor (beta chain) was found a few times. Antigen unknown. Amplification of the TCR beta CDR3 regions used RNA transcripts (as template). The authors performed first-round RT-PCR with HTBI primers and then a second-round multiplex PCR. TCRdb itself ran the multiplex PCR reads through MiXCR, one entry per CDR3 protein. The sample lists around 1.1 million distinct CDR3 sequences; about 40% were seen once. People with hyperthyroidism were aged 18 to 65 and newly diagnosed, under 2 months' duration. The source of the sample is a study of Graves' ophthalmopathy and Graves' hyperthyroidism. As for the study in general: The term stable hyperthyroidism indicated an absence of ophthalmopathy within 18 months of follow-up.

CDR3 size: 15 residues. V gave up 0 bases and J gave up 1 base; unmatched junction bases: 2. Germline CDR1 and CDR2: DFQATT and SNEGSKA (reference sequence). Whole-study findings and limits: Stable hyperthyroidism and ophthalmopathy were told apart by a 13-signature model, which achieved about 88% sensitivity and approximately 81% specificity.

This receptor was taken from an adult man with Graves' hyperthyroidism. V usage is TRBV20-1 and J usage is TRBJ2-2; TRBD1 matches 7 bases. Sequencing used peripheral blood or thyroid tissue (not recorded which). CDR3 sequence reads: CSARDRTGNTGELFF. In nucleotides, the CDR3 is TGCAGTGCTAGAGATCGGACAGGGAACACCGGGGAGCTGTTTTTT.